This T cell receptor beta chain was retrieved from a study of identical twins (dated by TCRdb to the mid-2010s). Concerning the study at large: To test whether fetal clonotypes persist, this study deep-sequenced TCR alpha and beta repertoires from monozygotic twins, from unrelated adults of various ages, and from cord blood. To rule out contamination, replicate twin experiments were performed at different times with different library preparation protocols.

Overall study results and their limits: Fewer insertions were carried by abundant cord blood beta clonotypes, a similar but weaker trend appeared in young adult naive repertoires, and no such trend appeared in memory repertoires. Conclusions relied on cross-sectional statistical analysis, since the same donors could not be followed over many years. Invariant T cells such as MAIT and iNKT could partly confound zero-insertion analyses, though diverse VJ usage argued against this for most clonotypes. In monozygotic twins, recombination models systematically underestimated out-of-frame TCR alpha sharing, but the models matched the sharing seen between unrelated individuals. Compared with coincidental sharing between unrelated individuals, out-of-frame TCR alpha sequences shared between twins showed an excess of sequences with low generation probability. The excess sharing between twins in beta out-of-frame sequences was weaker because fewer shared sequences reduced the signal-to-noise ratio.

This clonotype was observed a handful of times. Its antigen remains unidentified. There are no base qualities to consult, and no much larger clone falls within one base. The library was built by means of 5' RACE. Sequencing instrument: Illumina HiSeq 2000. A universal primer binding site was introduced by template switching, and a unique molecular identifier was present in the final cDNA, enabling accurate counting of TCR cDNA molecules. First-strand cDNA for TCR alpha and beta chains was synthesized from specific primers in the conserved constant-segment region. To control for contamination, every cDNA library carried two barcodes: a SMART-Mk sample barcode plus Illumina barcodes. Two successive PCR steps introduced TruSeq adapter sequences along with Illumina sample barcodes. TCR alpha and beta cDNA libraries were sequenced on the Illumina HiSeq platform with custom primers. The authors processed their data as follows. Raw reads were processed with MiGEC to extract unique molecular identifiers, and MiXCR was used to determine CDR3 positions. For each individual, recombination models were inferred using an EM algorithm with the repgenHMM and IGoR tools. The tcR package in R was used for shared clonotype analysis, with sharing normalized by the product of cloneset sizes. To study raw recombination without the effects of thymic and clonal selection, out-of-frame nonproductive sequences were analyzed. In-frame beta chains were kept once TCRdb had trimmed the public reads at Q25 with fastp and called clones with MiXCR. Merged by CDR3 protein, the rows form single entries marked with the most common genes and DNA. Here the V and J calls rest on TCRdb's processing, not on the authors' analysis. For this sample there are nearly 900,000 distinct CDR3 sequences; approximately 13% appear just once. The biggest ten clones account for around 1.6% of the sample.

Every donor in the study was a healthy Caucasian. Three pairs of female monozygotic twins, all aged about 18 to 29 years, made up the twin cohort. RNA for TCR libraries was isolated from peripheral blood mononuclear cells. The sample also formed part of further work on yellow fever vaccine responses in identical twins. As that second paper reports: The T cell response to vaccination in identical twins was reported by the authors to appear partly convergent and partly personalized. The study precisely tracked vaccine-responding T cell clones in identical twins.

The sample taken for sequencing was PBMCs. This clonotype was sampled from a woman between 18 and 30 years old in good health.

For the CDR3, the sequence is CASKDRGATNEKLFF. The bases are TGCGCCAGCAAGGACAGGGGGGCAACTAATGAAAAACTGTTTTTT. The sequence is built from TRBV5-1 and TRBJ1-4; TRBD1 aligns with 10 central bases. The CDR3, from cysteine to phenylalanine, totals 15 residues. Of the read, only the CDR3 DNA is kept; its 45 bases are in frame from base 1. CDR1 and CDR2 are read off the germline V gene as SGHRS and YFSETQ. V is pruned by 6 bases and J by 0 bases, leaving 2 bases of the junction without a gene match.